Below are 4 T cell receptor beta chains sequenced from a single sample in a study of shared clonotypes between healthy human individuals. TCRdb's table, derived via immunoSEQ multiplex PCR, lists solely in-frame clones and lacks some. Counted here are about 650,000 clones, roughly 95% occurring once; the ten biggest clones make up about 0.11%. The naive CD8 subset, CD45RO-negative cells positively selected for CCR7, excluded terminally differentiated effector memory CD45RA+ cells. The specimen sequenced was naive CD8+ T cells sorted from blood. These receptors all come from a woman in her 30s in good health.

This chain joins TRBV5-4 and TRBJ2-1; D gene ambiguous. With 3 bases removed from V and 4 bases from J, the gap between germline ends came to 8 bases. Germline V lookup: CDR1 SGHNT, CDR2 YYREEE (reference sequence). The CDR3 consists of 13 residues. CDR3 sequence: CASSSTQYNEQFF. In nucleotides, the CDR3 is TGTGCCAGCAGCTCGACCCAATACAATGAGCAGTTCTTC.

The rearrangement joins TRBV28 to TRBJ2-3, with TRBD2 identical over 11 bases. Germline V gene sequence: CDR1 MDHEN, CDR2 SYDVKM. The CDR3 extends over 16 amino acids. V lost 6 bases to trimming and J lost 3 bases; unmatched junction nucleotides: 8. The CDR3 loop is CASRPLAGGWTDTQYF. CDR3 DNA sequence: TGTGCCAGCAGGCCATTAGCGGGAGGGTGGACAGATACGCAGTATTTT.

The genes are TRBV13 and TRBJ1-2; D is unresolved. The CDR3 runs 11 residues. CDR1 and CDR2 from the germline V gene are PRHDT and FYEKMQ (reference sequence). The V end was cut by 1 base, the J end by 8 bases, with 5 bases between. CDR3 sequence (DNA): TGTGCCAGCAGCTTAGATGGGGGCTACACCTTC. This sequence encodes CASSLDGGYTF.

In the case of this clone: The same CDR3 can be traced to other DNA sequences in this sample. J is TRBJ1-3 and V is TRBV28; perhaps TRBD1 as D (5 bases). Trimming removed 5 bases from V and 0 bases from J, with 8 bases in between. The CDR3 loop spans 14 amino acids. Germline loops: CDR1 MDHEN, CDR2 SYDVKM. CDR3 DNA sequence: TGTGCCAGCAGTACAGGCTACTCTGGAAACACCATATATTTT. Encoded protein: CASSTGYSGNTIYF.